This TCR beta chain comes out of a study of blood T cell repertoires in COVID-19. CDR3 length equals 16 residues. Using immunoSEQ multiplex PCR, the repertoire was profiled, and TCRdb retains in-frame clones only, with some absent. The sample contains approximately 130,000 clones, roughly nine tenths of which appear only once. The clonotype was recovered from a man aged 70-80 years with active or convalescent COVID-19. This chain joins TRBV21-1 and TRBJ2-2; whether TRBD1, the table's D call, matches the DNA was not checked. TRBV21-1 is given as a pseudogene. What was sequenced was peripheral blood. The CDR3 bases are TGTGCCAGCAGCAACAGGACAGGGGAGGGCACCGGGGAGCTGTTTTTT. It yields the protein CASSNRTGEGTGELFF.